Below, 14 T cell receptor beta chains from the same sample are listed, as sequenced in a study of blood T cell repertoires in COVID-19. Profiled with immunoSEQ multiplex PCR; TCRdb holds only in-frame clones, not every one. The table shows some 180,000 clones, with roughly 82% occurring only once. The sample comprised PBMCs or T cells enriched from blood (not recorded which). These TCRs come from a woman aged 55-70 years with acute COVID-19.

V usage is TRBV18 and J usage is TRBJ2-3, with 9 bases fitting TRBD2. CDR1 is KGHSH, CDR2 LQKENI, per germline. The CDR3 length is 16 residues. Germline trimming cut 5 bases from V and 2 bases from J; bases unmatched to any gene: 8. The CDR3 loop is CASSTLAGALTDTQYF. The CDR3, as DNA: TGTGCCAGCTCAACTTTAGCGGGGGCCCTCACAGATACGCAGTATTTT.

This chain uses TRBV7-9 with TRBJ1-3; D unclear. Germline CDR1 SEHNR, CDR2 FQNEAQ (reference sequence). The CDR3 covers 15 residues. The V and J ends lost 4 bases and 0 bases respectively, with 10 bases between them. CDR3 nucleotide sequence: TGTGCCAGCAGCTCCGACACACACTCTGGAAACACCATATATTTT. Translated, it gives CASSSDTHSGNTIYF. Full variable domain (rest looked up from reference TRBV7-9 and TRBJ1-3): DTGVSQNPRHKITKRGQNVTFRCDPISEHNRLYWYRQTLGQGPEFLTYFQNEAQLEKSRLLSDRFSAERPKGSFSTLEIQRTEQGDSAMYLCASSSDTHSGNTIYFGEGSWLTVV.

DNA for the CDR3: TGTGCCAGCAGCTTAGGGGGGGCGTACCTAGCTAGGGAGACCCAGTACTTC. It translates to CASSLGGAYLARETQYF. This chain connects TRBV5-4 to TRBJ2-5; D is possibly TRBD2 (7 bases). Germline V CDR1 and CDR2: SGHNT, YYREEE (reference sequence). V was pared by 2 bases and J by 5 bases, with 22 bases between. CDR3 length equals 17 residues.

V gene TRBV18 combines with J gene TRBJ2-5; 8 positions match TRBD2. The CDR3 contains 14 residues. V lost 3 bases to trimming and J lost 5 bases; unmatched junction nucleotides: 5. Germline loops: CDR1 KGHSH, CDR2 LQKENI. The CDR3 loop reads CASSPYAGGETQYF. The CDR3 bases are TGTGCCAGCTCACCCTATGCGGGGGGCGAGACCCAGTACTTC.

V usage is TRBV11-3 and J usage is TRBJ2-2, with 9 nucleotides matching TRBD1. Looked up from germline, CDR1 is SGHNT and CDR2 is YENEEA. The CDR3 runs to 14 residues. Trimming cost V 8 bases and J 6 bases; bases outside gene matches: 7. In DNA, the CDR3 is TGTGCCAGCGCCGACAGGGGGGTCGCCGGGGAGCTGTTTTTT. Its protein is CASADRGVAGELFF.

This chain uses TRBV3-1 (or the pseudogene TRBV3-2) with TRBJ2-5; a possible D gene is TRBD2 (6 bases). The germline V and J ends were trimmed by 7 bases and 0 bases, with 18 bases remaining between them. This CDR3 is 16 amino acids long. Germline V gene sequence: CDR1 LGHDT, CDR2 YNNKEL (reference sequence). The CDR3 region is CASNRGGATYQETQYF. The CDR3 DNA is TGTGCCAGCAACCGCGGCGGGGCGACGTACCAAGAGACCCAGTACTTC.

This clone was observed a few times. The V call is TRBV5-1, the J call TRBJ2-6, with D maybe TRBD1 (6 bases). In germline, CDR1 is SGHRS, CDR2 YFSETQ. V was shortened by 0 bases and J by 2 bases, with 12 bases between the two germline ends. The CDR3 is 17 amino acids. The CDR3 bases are TGCGCCAGCAGCTTGGAGGGGGTAGTGACTGGGGCCAACGTCCTGACTTTC. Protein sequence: CASSLEGVVTGANVLTF.

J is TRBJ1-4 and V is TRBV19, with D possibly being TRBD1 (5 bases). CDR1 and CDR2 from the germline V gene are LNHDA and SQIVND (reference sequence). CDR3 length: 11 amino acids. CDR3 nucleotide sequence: TGTGCGCTGGGACTTAATGAAAAACTGTTTTTT. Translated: CALGLNEKLFF.

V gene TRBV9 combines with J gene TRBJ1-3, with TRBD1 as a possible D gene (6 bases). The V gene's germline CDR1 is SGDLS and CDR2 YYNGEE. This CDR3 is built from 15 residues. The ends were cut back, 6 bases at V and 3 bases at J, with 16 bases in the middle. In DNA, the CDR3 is TGTGCCAGCACCCAAGGGGGGGGGTTTGGAAACACCATATATTTT. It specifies CASTQGGGFGNTIYF.

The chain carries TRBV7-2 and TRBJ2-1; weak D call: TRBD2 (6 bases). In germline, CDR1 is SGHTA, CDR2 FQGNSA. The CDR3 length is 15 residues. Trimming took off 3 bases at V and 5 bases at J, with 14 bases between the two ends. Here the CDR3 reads CASSLGGVRNNEQFF. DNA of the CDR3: TGTGCCAGCAGCTTGGGGGGAGTTCGTAACAATGAGCAGTTCTTC.

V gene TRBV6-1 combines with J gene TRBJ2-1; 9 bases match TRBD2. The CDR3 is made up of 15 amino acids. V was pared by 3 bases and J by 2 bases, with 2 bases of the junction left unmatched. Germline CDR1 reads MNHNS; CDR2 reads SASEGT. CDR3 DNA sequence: TGTGCCAGCAGTGAGACTAGCGGCACCTACAATGAGCAGTTCTTC. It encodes CASSETSGTYNEQFF.

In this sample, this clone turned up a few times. CDR3 nucleotide sequence: TGTGCCAGCAGCAACGATCCTAGGGGGCTCGTTGGCTACACCTTC. Translating gives CASSNDPRGLVGYTF. The chain carries TRBV14 and TRBJ1-2; 7 nucleotides agree with TRBD1. V was pared by 5 bases and J by 7 bases, with 13 bases of the junction left unmatched. This CDR3 has 15 residues. CDR1 is SGHDN and CDR2 is FVKESK in the germline V gene.

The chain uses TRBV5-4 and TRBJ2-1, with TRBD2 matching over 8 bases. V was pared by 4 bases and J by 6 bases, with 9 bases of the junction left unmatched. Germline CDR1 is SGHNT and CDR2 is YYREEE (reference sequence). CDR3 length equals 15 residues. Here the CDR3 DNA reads TGTGCCAGCAGCGCCAAGCGGGAGTGGAGCAATGAGCAGTTCTTC. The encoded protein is CASSAKREWSNEQFF.

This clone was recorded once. The CDR3 here is CAISAGRGPANEKLFF. CDR3 DNA: TGTGCCATCAGTGCTGGCAGGGGGCCAGCTAATGAAAAACTGTTTTTT. V gene TRBV10-3 combines with J gene TRBJ1-4; 8 positions agree with TRBD1. J was trimmed by 3 bases and V by 4 bases; bases with no gene match: 7. The CDR3 is 16 amino acids. Germline lookup yields CDR1 ENHRY and CDR2 SYGVKD.